This T cell receptor (beta chain) was found in a study of T cells in Graves' hyperthyroidism and ophthalmopathy. V gave up 6 bases and J gave up 7 bases; unmatched junction bases: 10. The CDR3 sequence is 16 residues long. CDR1 and CDR2 from the germline V gene are MNHNS and SASEGT. Study findings and constraints: Clonotypes that were expanded in thyroid above 0.001 mostly appeared in blood too.

TCR beta CDR3 sequences were amplified from RNA transcripts. First-round RT-PCR with HTBI primers amplified the TCR CDR3 region. From the multiplex PCR reads, TCRdb called clonotypes with MiXCR, one entry per CDR3 protein. Of about 600,000 distinct CDR3 sequences listed, approximately 15% are singletons. This clonotype came up a few times. Its matching antigen is unknown. Sequenced: blood. The V call is TRBV6-1, the J call TRBJ1-5, with 12 positions matching TRBD1. The TCR originated in a woman between 18 and 29 years old with Graves' ophthalmopathy. Here the CDR3 reads CASRTGGQGARQPQHF. The CDR3 DNA is TGTGCCAGCAGGACGGGGGGACAGGGGGCGCGACAGCCCCAGCATTTT.